This T cell receptor beta chain was found in a study of blood T cell repertoires in COVID-19. Study summary: Sites in the United States, Italy and Spain provided acute and convalescent COVID-19 samples. PBMCs, B-cell-depleted T cells, or T cells were the source of the cDNA or gDNA that made up the material.

In the original analysis: How many nucleated cells were present was estimated from reference gene primer amplification. Repertoires were generated with immunoSEQ multiplex PCR, while TCRdb's copy carries only in-frame clones and drops some. V and J calls and clone size are given by that table; D and trimming were obtained from the DNA. The sample consists of about 100,000 clones, around four fifths of them appearing once. Germline-derived CDR1 and CDR2 are SGDLS and YYNGEE. V dropped 7 bases and J dropped 0 bases, with 8 bases sitting between them. This CDR3 region has 14 residues. The chain employs TRBV9 and TRBJ2-6, with D unresolved. The TCR originated in a woman aged 70-85 years with acute or convalescent COVID-19. Specimen: peripheral blood. The CDR3 region is CASGSDSGANVLTF. The CDR3, as DNA: TGTGCCAGCGGCTCAGACTCTGGGGCCAACGTCCTGACTTTC.